What follows is one T cell receptor (beta chain) and its context. The sample originates from a study of blood T cell repertoires in COVID-19. Turning to the study itself: Donors in the United States, Italy and Spain gave samples during acute or convalescent COVID-19.

V trimming: 5 bases; J trimming: 2 bases; junction bases outside the gene matches: 11. In germline, CDR1 is SGHTA, CDR2 FQGNSA. The CDR3 contains 16 residues. Participants were aged roughly 18 to 100 years from around 25 US areas. Only in-frame clones appear in the TCRdb table, and some are missing; sequencing was by immunoSEQ multiplex PCR. The sample consists of 350,000 to 400,000 clones, approximately 90% of them appearing once. Sequencing was done on a sample of PBMCs or T cells enriched from blood (not recorded which). The sequence was collected from a woman aged 40 to 55 who had been exposed to COVID-19. The rearrangement joins TRBV7-2 to TRBJ2-7; the match to TRBD2 covers 8 bases. The chain's CDR3 is CASSPGGGRPPYEQYF. CDR3 DNA: TGTGCCAGCAGCCCCGGGGGGGGACGGCCACCCTACGAGCAGTACTTC.